The TCR beta chain under discussion was sequenced for a study of shared clonotypes between healthy human individuals. CDR3 length: 17 amino acids. The germline V gene has CDR1 SGHDT and CDR2 YYEEEE. With 1 base clipped from V and 2 bases from J, the junction kept 6 bases outside the gene matches. TCRdb's copy holds only in-frame clones and misses some; the assay was immunoSEQ multiplex PCR. The table lists millions of clones, about 92% of them singletons, with 0.13% to 0.15% in the top ten. This chain joins TRBV5-6 and TRBJ1-5, with 10 nucleotides matching TRBD1. Sequencing was carried out using naive CD4+ T cells sorted from blood. Regarding subset: CD45RA+ positively selected. The sequence was obtained from a man between 18 and 35 years old in good health. CDR3 sequence (DNA): TGTGCCAGCAGCTTGAGGGACAGGGGTGACGGCAATCAGCCCCAGCATTTT. Translated, it gives CASSLRDRGDGNQPQHF.